One sample yielded the 18 T cell receptor beta chains listed below, sequenced in a study of prognosis after radiotherapy for stage I lung cancer. From genomic DNA, two-round multiplex PCR was used to amplify TCR beta CDR3. Initially, in first-round PCR, primers specific to each TRBV and TRBJ gene were used. TCRdb itself ran the multiplex PCR reads through MiXCR, one entry per CDR3 protein. The sample shows 30,000 to 35,000 distinct CDR3 sequences, about 32% of them seen only once. Sample: PBMCs, taken before or after stereotactic body radiation therapy (not recorded which). The receptors were sampled from a donor at least 50 years old with non-small cell lung cancer.

This clonotype was picked up many times. The V call is TRBV6-1, the J call TRBJ1-3, with D unresolved. Looked up from germline, CDR1 is MNHNS and CDR2 is SASEGT. Trimming shortened V by 6 bases and J by 4 bases, and 7 bases separated the two germline ends. This CDR3 is 12 amino acids long. CDR3 residues: CASSEQGNTIYF. The CDR3 nucleotides read TGTGCCAGCAGCGAACAGGGAAACACCATATATTTT.

The table lists this clonotype with many counts. The chain recombines TRBV20-1 with TRBJ2-5; D could derive from TRBD1 or TRBD2 (6 bases each). The CDR3 sequence is 13 residues long. In germline, CDR1 is DFQATT, CDR2 SNEGSKA (reference sequence). The CDR3 DNA reads as TGCAGCTACAGGGACTCGGAGTGGGAGACCCAGTACTTC. Amino acids: CSYRDSEWETQYF.

CDR3 in amino acids: CASSPYSGGMNTEAFF. In nucleotides, the CDR3 is TGTGCCAGCTCACCCTATTCAGGGGGCATGAACACTGAAGCTTTCTTT. The rearrangement joins TRBV18 to TRBJ1-1; TRBD1 agrees at 8 bases. Losses at the gene ends were 3 bases for V and 0 bases for J; bases not matched to a gene: 6. CDR1 and CDR2 (germline): KGHSH, LQKENI. This CDR3 has 16 residues.

This clonotype was recorded many times. This chain joins TRBV12-3 or TRBV12-4 and TRBJ2-7, with a tentative D call TRBD2 (6 bases). Trimming took 3 bases from V and 3 from J, leaving 15 bases between them. This CDR3 is 15 amino acids long. The CDR3 loop reads CASSFLAETVYEQYF. DNA of the CDR3: TGTGCCAGCAGTTTTTTAGCGGAGACCGTCTACGAGCAGTACTTC.

This clonotype was seen repeatedly, ten times or more. J is TRBJ2-7 and V is TRBV6-1; 8 bases are shared with TRBD1. The CDR3 contains 14 residues. Germline values: CDR1 MNHNS, CDR2 SASEGT. The V segment lost 1 base and the J segment 6 bases; nucleotides outside the gene matches: 5. CDR3: CASSEVWTGTEQYF. The DNA for the CDR3 is TGTGCCAGCAGTGAAGTTTGGACAGGGACCGAGCAGTACTTC.

In regard to this clonotype: A much more abundant neighbour one base away suggests this may be a read error. The gene calls are TRBV18 and TRBJ2-2; D unresolved. CDR3 length: 14 amino acids. Germline-derived CDR1 and CDR2 are KGHSH and LQKENI. Trimming took off 3 bases at V and 3 bases at J, with 8 bases between the two ends. The DNA for the CDR3 is TGTGCCAGCTCACCTGACGTTGACACCGGGGAGCTGTTTTTT. It specifies CASSPDVDTGELFF.

Note on this clonotype: With only one base between it and a far larger clone, this is likely a read error. Here the CDR3 reads CASSYGQETKYF. In DNA, the CDR3 is TGTGCCAGCAGTTATGGGCAAGAGACCAAGTACTTC. V usage is TRBV6-5 and J usage is TRBJ2-5; D gene unclear. The germline gives CDR1 MNHEY, CDR2 SVGAGI. This CDR3 region has 12 residues.

This clonotype occurred many times. The chain has TRBV20-1 and TRBJ2-1; D not certain. V dropped 0 bases and J dropped 1 base, with 10 bases sitting between them. This CDR3 region has 15 residues. CDR1 is DFQATT and CDR2 is SNEGSKA in the germline V gene (reference sequence). CDR3 sequence (DNA): TGCAGTGCTAGAGAGGATTCGCGGTCCTACAATGAGCAGTTCTTC. Its protein product is CSAREDSRSYNEQFF.

At least ten counts were recorded for this clonotype. The rearrangement joins TRBV7-3 to TRBJ2-7; D call uncertain. V shed 1 base and J shed 6 bases, with 13 bases lying between them. Germline lookup yields CDR1 SGHTA and CDR2 FQGTGA. The CDR3 length is 14 residues. The CDR3 DNA reads TGTGCCAGCAGCTTAAGTCAAGGCGTGGGCGAGCAGTACTTC. Translating gives CASSLSQGVGEQYF.

About this clonotype: This could be a read error, since a much larger clone is one nucleotide away. The genes are TRBV19 and TRBJ2-1; D is perhaps TRBD1 or TRBD2 (5 bases each). This CDR3 comprises 15 residues. In germline, CDR1 is LNHDA, CDR2 SQIVND (reference sequence). The CDR3 nucleotides read TGTGCCAGTAGTATCTCGGACTGGGGCTACAGTGAGCAGTTCTTC. It encodes CASSISDWGYSEQFF.

On this clonotype: This clone may be a read error of a much larger clone one base away. The rearrangement links TRBV9 to TRBJ1-1; D remains unclear. V was clipped by 1 base and J by 8 bases, with 9 bases between them. CDR1 is SGDLS and CDR2 is YYNGEE in the germline V gene. The CDR3 covers 12 residues. The CDR3 reads CASSVWESEAFF. The CDR3 DNA is TGTGCCAGCAGCGTATGGGAGTCCGAAGCTTTCTTT.

This clonotype was detected ten times or more. The chain employs TRBV18 and TRBJ1-3, with 7 bases lining up with TRBD1. This CDR3 contains 15 residues. CDR1 is KGHSH and CDR2 is LQKENI in the germline V gene. Losses at the gene ends were 2 bases for V and 2 bases for J; bases not matched to a gene: 3. The CDR3 protein is CASSPTGATGNTIYF. Here the CDR3 DNA reads TGTGCCAGCTCACCAACAGGGGCGACTGGAAACACCATATATTTT.

V is TRBV5-4 and J is TRBJ1-4; 9 bases agree with TRBD1. Germline V gene sequence: CDR1 SGHNT, CDR2 YYREEE (reference sequence). Trimming cost V 3 bases and J 5 bases; bases outside gene matches: 8. This CDR3 contains 16 residues. The CDR3 region has the DNA TGTGCCAGCAGCTCGACTCCGGGACAGGGCAATGAAAAACTGTTTTTT. This gives the protein CASSSTPGQGNEKLFF.

This rearrangement joins TRBV6-1 to TRBJ2-1; D is perhaps TRBD2 (5 bases). Germline V gives CDR1 MNHNS, CDR2 SASEGT. The CDR3 is 14 amino acids. V lost 6 bases and J 2 bases, leaving 11 bases between the germline ends. CDR3 DNA sequence: TGTGCCAGCAGCGAGCGGTGCCCCTACAATGAGCAGTTCTTC. The encoded protein is CASSERCPYNEQFF.

This clonotype was seen a handful of times. This chain uses TRBV18 with TRBJ2-3; D gene ambiguous. The CDR3 length is 14 residues. The V and J ends lost 3 bases and 2 bases respectively, with 9 bases between them. The V gene's germline CDR1 is KGHSH and CDR2 LQKENI. As DNA, the CDR3 is TGTGCCAGCTCACCGTCGACGAACACAGATACGCAGTATTTT. Translated: CASSPSTNTDTQYF.

On this clonotype itself: A far more abundant clone sits one base away, making this likely a read error. The chain couples TRBV6-9 to TRBJ2-1, with 10 bases aligning to TRBD2. CDR1 and CDR2 (germline): MNHGY, SVAAGI. The CDR3 is made up of 17 amino acids. V gave up 4 bases and J gave up 0 bases; unmatched junction bases: 6. The CDR3 spells CASSLLPSGSSYNEQFF. In DNA form, the CDR3 reads TGTGCCAGCAGTTTACTTCCTAGCGGGAGCTCCTACAATGAGCAGTTCTTC.

The V call is TRBV12-3 or TRBV12-4, the J call TRBJ2-2, with D unresolved. V lost 11 bases and J lost 7, with 14 bases in between. The CDR3 has 12 amino acids. The CDR3 nucleotides read TGTGCCTCGACTCTCGGGTGCGGGGAGCTGTTTTTT. Its translation: CASTLGCGELFF.

With regard to this clonotype: One junction end does not reproduce the germline sequence, and a read error may be involved. V gene TRBV6-4 combines with J gene TRBJ1-2; 7 bases match TRBD1. Germline lookup yields CDR1 MRHNA and CDR2 SNTAGT. The CDR3 has 14 residues. DNA of the CDR3: TGTGCCAGCAGTTACGACAGGGTAAACTATGTCTACACCTTC. It translates to CASSYDRVNYVYTF.